This T cell receptor beta chain was captured in a study of OX40 agonist ivuxolimab in advanced cancers. On the study more broadly: In three patients, partial responses were observed, one with hepatocellular carcinoma and two with cutaneous melanoma. Study results and limitations: Expanded peripheral T cells had an undetermined antigen specificity. Averaged across samples, CD8+ T cells carried more expanded clones than CD4+ did. The study found among the lowest clonal expansion in partial responders at 0.1-3.0 mg/kg.

CDR3 length: 15 amino acids. The germline gives CDR1 SEHNR, CDR2 FQNEAQ (reference sequence). Assay used: immunoSEQ multiplex PCR; TCRdb lists only in-frame clones, some missing. In the table there are about 62,000 clones, about 88% of which are singletons. Details on this clone: The target antigen is unknown. One end of the junction is discordant with germline, which a read error may explain.

This TCR derives from an adult with an advanced solid tumor such as melanoma, head and neck, liver or kidney cancer. The chain joins TRBV7-9 to TRBJ2-3; 10 bases agree with TRBD2. The sample consisted of CD4+ or CD8+ T cells sorted from blood, taken in a trial of the OX40 agonist ivuxolimab. CDR3 bases: TGTGCCAGCAGCCTAGCGGGAGCCAGCACAGATACGCAGTATTTT. Translation gives CASSLAGASTDTQYF.